These 24 T cell receptor beta chains were sequenced from one sample in a study of graft-versus-host responses after intestinal transplantation (dated by TCRdb to 2020 to 2022). The antigens these receptors bind are not known. Library prep was done by the immunoSEQ multiplex PCR assay. This is the immuneACCESS table as TCRdb keeps it, with only in-frame sequences that have V and J called. A part of the clones is gone; compared with another copy, unresolved V genes explain less than half, and the rest is unexplained. This sample lists about 120,000 clones; just over 90% were detected once. The ten largest clones capture roughly 0.2% of the sample. The time point label for this specimen denotes: cells obtained before transplantation from donor or recipient. The specimen comprised unstimulated CD4+ T cells sorted from spleen or lymph node cells, sampled before intestinal transplant. The receptors were sampled from a human donor who received an intestinal transplant.

The V gene is TRBV29-1, the J gene TRBJ2-3; D remains ambiguous. The CDR3 totals 12 residues. Trimming stripped 7 bases from V and 2 bases from J, with 10 bases between. CDR1 is SQVTM and CDR2 is ANQGSEA in the germline V gene. The CDR3 nucleotides read TGCAGCGCCGACCGACTCACAGATACGCAGTATTTT. Translated: CSADRLTDTQYF.

The V call is TRBV5-1, the J call TRBJ2-3; D may be TRBD1 (6 bases). CDR3 length: 13 residues. Germline values: CDR1 SGHRS, CDR2 YFSETQ. The ends were cut back, 4 bases at V and 7 bases at J, with 13 bases in the middle. The CDR3 region has the DNA TGCGCCAGCAGCGAAAGAACAGGGCATACGCAGTATTTT. Amino acid sequence: CASSERTGHTQYF.

The chain joins TRBV6-5 to TRBJ2-5, with TRBD2 matching over 15 bases. The CDR3 runs to 16 residues. Trimming took 2 bases from V and 2 from J; bases not matched to a gene: 0. From germline, CDR1 is MNHEY and CDR2 SVGAGI. The CDR3 protein is CASSYGTSGGQETQYF. The CDR3 region has the DNA TGTGCCAGCAGTTACGGGACTAGCGGGGGGCAAGAGACCCAGTACTTC.

J is TRBJ1-5 and V is TRBV4-2, with 7 bases that match TRBD1. Germline V gene data show CDR1 as LGHNA and CDR2 as YNFKEQ. J lost 2 bases, V lost 2 bases, and 12 bases had no gene match. CDR3 length equals 18 residues. The CDR3 spells CASSQMQGGSNGNQPQHF. DNA for the CDR3: TGTGCCAGCAGCCAAATGCAGGGGGGTAGTAATGGCAATCAGCCCCAGCATTTT.

V and J are TRBV5-1 and TRBJ2-5; 8 bases match TRBD2. V lost 0 bases, J lost 4 bases, and 5 bases stayed unmatched. Germline CDR1 is SGHRS and CDR2 is YFSETQ. The length of the CDR3 is 15 residues. The CDR3 loop is CASSLDVAGRETQYF. CDR3 in DNA: TGCGCCAGCAGCTTGGACGTAGCGGGGAGAGAGACCCAGTACTTC. The variable domain in full, with the rest retrieved from reference TRBV5-1 and TRBJ2-5, is KAGVTQTPRYLIKTRGQQVTLSCSPISGHRSVSWYQQTPGQGLQFLFEYFSETQRNKGNFPGRFSGRQFSNSRSEMNVSTLELGDSALYLCASSLDVAGRETQYFGPGTRLLVL.

The chain couples TRBV4-1 to TRBJ2-1; 10 positions match TRBD2. The CDR3 covers 17 residues. V was clipped by 1 base and J by 4 bases; unmatched bases: 7. Germline values: CDR1 MGHRA, CDR2 YSYEKL. The DNA of the CDR3 is TGCGCCAGCAGCCAAGCTCCGGGGACTAGCGTATACAATGAGCAGTTCTTC. Its translation: CASSQAPGTSVYNEQFF.

The rearrangement uses TRBV28 and TRBJ2-2; maybe TRBD2 (7 bases). Germline V CDR1 and CDR2: MDHEN, SYDVKM. V was shortened by 2 bases and J by 4 bases, with 11 bases between the two germline ends. The CDR3 extends over 15 amino acids. This CDR3 is CASSLGGAGTGELFF. The DNA of the CDR3 is TGTGCCAGCAGTTTAGGGGGGGCGGGCACCGGGGAGCTGTTTTTT.

V and J are TRBV29-1 and TRBJ1-4; 7 bases align to TRBD1. V lost 4 bases and J lost 8; bases outside the gene matches: 10. CDR1 is SQVTM and CDR2 is ANQGSEA in the germline V gene. This CDR3 contains 14 residues. CDR3 sequence reads: CSVVGYRGGEKLFF. CDR3 DNA: TGCAGCGTTGTGGGATACAGGGGTGGAGAAAAACTGTTTTTT.

This clone was recorded a few times. The chain carries TRBV4-3 and TRBJ2-1; D may be TRBD2 (5 bases). Germline V gene data show CDR1 as LGHNA and CDR2 as YSLEER. V was pared by 1 base and J by 0 bases, with 16 bases between. The CDR3 contains 18 residues. This CDR3 reads CASSQASGGRSSYNEQFF. The CDR3 region has the DNA TGCGCCAGCAGCCAAGCCTCAGGAGGTAGGAGCTCCTACAATGAGCAGTTCTTC.

This chain links TRBV19 with TRBJ1-2; 7 bases fit TRBD1. The CDR3 is 15 amino acids. Per germline, CDR1 LNHDA and CDR2 SQIVND (reference sequence). V trimming: 5 bases; J trimming: 4 bases; junction bases outside the gene matches: 10. CDR3 in amino acids: CASSVGTEGFYGYTF. The CDR3 bases are TGTGCCAGTAGTGTCGGGACAGAAGGTTTCTATGGCTACACCTTC.

The V call is TRBV11-2, the J call TRBJ1-2; D might be TRBD1 (5 bases). Germline CDR1 SGHAT, CDR2 FQNNGV. The CDR3 loop spans 13 amino acids. Trimming cost V 5 bases and J 3 bases, with 10 bases left between them. CDR3 sequence reads: CASSHDSYYGYTF. The CDR3 bases are TGTGCCAGCAGCCACGACAGCTACTATGGCTACACCTTC.

This chain links TRBV20-1 with TRBJ2-7, with D possibly matching TRBD1 (5 bases). V was clipped by 2 bases and J by 6 bases, with 5 bases between them. The CDR3 runs to 10 residues. Germline V gives CDR1 DFQATT, CDR2 SNEGSKA (reference sequence). CDR3 bases: TGCAGTGCTAGACAGGGCGAGCAGTACTTC. Amino acid sequence: CSARQGEQYF.

There are a few counts of this clone. The genes are TRBV7-2 and TRBJ1-5, with D uncertain. V lost 5 bases to trimming and J lost 7 bases, with 21 bases between them. The CDR3 loop spans 16 amino acids. The germline CDR1 and CDR2 sequences are SGHTA and FQGNSA. The CDR3 reads CASSPGREPFGQPQHF. CDR3 bases: TGTGCCAGCAGCCCTGGAAGGGAGCCCTTCGGGCAGCCCCAGCATTTT. Complete variable domain (other parts from reference TRBV7-2 and TRBJ1-5): GAGVSQSPSNKVTEKGKDVELRCDPISGHTALYWYRQSLGQGLEFLIYFQGNSAPDKSGLPSDRFSAERTGGSVSTLTIQRTQQEDSAVYLCASSPGREPFGQPQHFGDGTRLSIL.

The genes are TRBV2 and TRBJ2-1; 8 nucleotides match TRBD2. Per the germline V gene, CDR1 is SNHLY and CDR2 is FYNNEI. This CDR3 spans 15 amino acids. The J segment lost 8 bases and the V segment lost 8 bases, leaving 14 bases of the junction unmatched. DNA of the CDR3: TGTGCCAGCGGACCTACTAGCGGAATGGTTGATGAGCAGTTCTTC. It encodes CASGPTSGMVDEQFF.

The J gene is TRBJ2-2, the V gene TRBV7-9, with 13 nucleotides matching TRBD2. V dropped 2 bases and J dropped 5; count of bases not matched to a gene: 2. The CDR3 runs to 16 residues. In germline, CDR1 is SEHNR, CDR2 FQNEAQ (reference sequence). CDR3: CASSLRLAGGTGELFF. The CDR3 nucleotides are TGTGCCAGCAGCTTACGACTAGCGGGAGGAACCGGGGAGCTGTTTTTT.

This clone was seen only a few times. The chain has TRBV6-1 and TRBJ1-4; D is perhaps TRBD1 (6 bases). The CDR3 totals 15 residues. Trimming left V 0 bases short and J 7 bases short, with 12 bases between. Germline loops: CDR1 MNHNS, CDR2 SASEGT. The CDR3 region is CASSEATGGGEKLFF. The CDR3 DNA reads TGTGCCAGCAGTGAAGCGACAGGTGGCGGTGAAAAACTGTTTTTT.

The rearrangement joins TRBV5-4 to TRBJ2-1; perhaps TRBD2 as D (5 bases). V lost 0 bases and J lost 9, with 19 bases in between. CDR1 is SGHNT and CDR2 is YYREEE in the germline V gene (reference sequence). This CDR3 has 16 residues. CDR3 sequence (DNA): TGTGCCAGCAGCTTGGAACGGCTAGCAATCGCCGGTGAGCAGTTCTTC. It specifies CASSLERLAIAGEQFF.

V and J are TRBV5-1 and TRBJ2-5; D is unresolved. Between the trimmed V and J ends, which lost 3 bases and 4 bases, there was a span of 4 bases. Germline values: CDR1 SGHRS, CDR2 YFSETQ. The CDR3 consists of 11 residues. The CDR3 DNA is TGCGCCAGCAGCTACGGAGAGACCCAGTACTTC. Encoded protein: CASSYGETQYF.

This chain links TRBV10-3 with TRBJ2-1; weak D call: TRBD2 (6 bases). Germline-derived CDR1 and CDR2 are ENHRY and SYGVKD. V lost 4 bases, J lost 8 bases, and 18 bases lay in between. The CDR3 spans 15 residues. CDR3 coding DNA: TGTGCCATCAGTGGGGGGGATCGTGATGGGTATGAGCAGTTCTTC. It translates to CAISGGDRDGYEQFF.

The rearrangement joins TRBV6-1 to TRBJ2-1, with 8 bases that match TRBD1. The trim removed 5 bases at V and 5 bases at J, leaving 8 bases unmatched. CDR1 is MNHNS and CDR2 is SASEGT in the germline V gene. The CDR3 covers 15 residues. The CDR3 loop reads CASSPDRGRNNEQFF. In nucleotides, the CDR3 is TGTGCCAGCAGTCCCGACAGGGGTAGGAACAATGAGCAGTTCTTC.

V is TRBV29-1 and J is TRBJ2-3, with 15 positions matching TRBD2. Germline V lookup: CDR1 SQVTM, CDR2 ANQGSEA. The trim removed 7 bases at V and 6 bases at J, leaving 2 bases unmatched. The CDR3 has 13 amino acids. The chain's CDR3 is CSGGTSGGDTQYF. The CDR3 nucleotides are TGCAGCGGGGGGACTAGCGGGGGGGATACGCAGTATTTT.

The V call is TRBV7-9, the J call TRBJ2-5; 8 bases match TRBD1. The DNA end is more similar to TRBJ2-7, so the J call may be wrong. This CDR3 spans 15 amino acids. Germline V lookup: CDR1 SEHNR, CDR2 FQNEAQ (reference sequence). This CDR3 is CASSRDRTSSYEQYF. The CDR3, as DNA: TGTGCCAGCAGCAGGGACAGGACGAGCTCCTACGAGCAGTACTTC.

The chain joins TRBV19 to TRBJ2-1, with D unclear. V was clipped by 1 base and J by 4 bases, with 20 bases between them. The CDR3 is 18 amino acids. Germline V gives CDR1 LNHDA, CDR2 SQIVND (reference sequence). The CDR3 loop reads CASSIAPKSGHFYNEQFF. The CDR3 nucleotides read TGTGCCAGTAGTATAGCCCCCAAATCAGGTCATTTTTACAATGAGCAGTTCTTC.

This chain connects TRBV18 to TRBJ1-1; D perhaps matches TRBD1 (5 bases). Germline-derived CDR1 and CDR2 are KGHSH and LQKENI. The germline V and J ends were trimmed by 5 bases and 3 bases, with 10 bases remaining between them. The CDR3 contains 13 residues. The CDR3 bases are TGTGCCAGCTCAGCAGGGCGTGACACTGAAGCTTTCTTT. Amino acids: CASSAGRDTEAFF.